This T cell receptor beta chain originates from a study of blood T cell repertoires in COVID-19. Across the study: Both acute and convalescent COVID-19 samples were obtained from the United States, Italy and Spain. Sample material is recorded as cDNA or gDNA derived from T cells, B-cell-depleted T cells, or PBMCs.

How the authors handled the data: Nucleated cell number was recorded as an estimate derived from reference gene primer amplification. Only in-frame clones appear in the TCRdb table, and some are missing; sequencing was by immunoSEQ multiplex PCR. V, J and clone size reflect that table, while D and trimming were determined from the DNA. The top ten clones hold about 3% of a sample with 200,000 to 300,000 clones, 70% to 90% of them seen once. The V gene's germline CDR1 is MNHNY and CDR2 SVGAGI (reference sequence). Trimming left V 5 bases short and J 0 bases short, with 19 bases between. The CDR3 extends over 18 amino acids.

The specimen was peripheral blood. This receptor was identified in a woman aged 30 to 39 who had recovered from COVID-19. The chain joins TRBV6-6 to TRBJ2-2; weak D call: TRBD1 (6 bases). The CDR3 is CASSRFTGTDANTGELFF. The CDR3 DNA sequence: TGTGCCAGCAGTCGTTTCACAGGGACCGACGCGAACACCGGGGAGCTGTTTTTT.